This T cell receptor beta chain stems from a study of T cell repertoires in cytomegalovirus infection. The overall study: Evidence of both CMV infection and a matching HLA type came from public TCR beta signatures.

Each CDR3 protein gets one entry after TCRdb re-called the reads with MiXCR. The data show more than 200,000 distinct CDR3 sequences, over 8% seen once. This clonotype was counted ten times or more. The antigen is unknown. A read error may produce the germline difference seen at one junction end. Study-wide findings and caveats: Clonotype analysis showed dominance of the ex vivo response by HLA-C-restricted CMV-specific TCR beta clonotypes. The cumulative frequency of public TCR beta families identified carriers of CMV plus the relevant HLA.

The germline V gene encodes CDR1 MGHRA and CDR2 YSYEKL. The CDR3 has 19 residues. Material: PBMCs. This receptor was identified in a human donor in good health (CMV status not recorded). Some clones in this sample may be carry-over from other donors' samples. The gene calls are TRBV4-1 and TRBJ1-3, with 9 bases lining up with TRBD1. The CDR3 nucleotides read TGCGCCAGCAGCCAAGACCGGGACAGGGCATCCTACTCTGAAAACACCATATATTTT. It codes for CASSQDRDRASYSENTIYF.